These 30 T cell receptor beta chains share one sample of origin, sequenced in a study of monozygotic twins with inflammatory bowel disease. TCRdb reworked the 5' RACE reads into one entry per CDR3 protein, no DNA. Its table records roughly 160,000 distinct CDR3 sequences. Sequencing was done on a sample of blood. The receptors stem from a human donor with ulcerative colitis or Crohn's disease, or a healthy co-twin of an affected twin (not recorded which).

The J gene is TRBJ2-7, the V gene TRBV20-1; lacking DNA, the TRBD2 call made by TCRdb goes unchecked. Germline CDR1 and CDR2: DFQATT and SNEGSKA (reference sequence). This CDR3 spans 16 amino acids. CDR3 loop: CSARSVGGRGSYEQYF.

The CDR3 sequence: CASRGVRGREEKLFF. The chain links TRBV4-1 to TRBJ1-4; TCRdb returns TRBD1, unconfirmable since there is no DNA. This CDR3 region has 15 residues. Germline V gene lookup returns CDR1 MGHRA and CDR2 YSYEKL.

This chain links TRBV4-1 with TRBJ1-6; without DNA, the TCRdb call of TRBD1 cannot be checked. Germline CDR1 and CDR2: MGHRA and YSYEKL. CDR3 length: 14 amino acids. CDR3 region: CASSQGRGDSPLHF.

CDR3 in amino acids: CASSIFDDNEQFF. V gene TRBV9 combines with J gene TRBJ2-1. The CDR3 has 13 residues. Germline V gene sequence: CDR1 SGDLS, CDR2 YYNGEE.

The genes are TRBV5-6 and TRBJ2-7; TCRdb designates TRBD2, a call that cannot be tested without DNA. CDR1 is SGHDT and CDR2 is YYEEEE in the germline V gene. The CDR3 is made up of 15 amino acids. This chain's CDR3 is CASSLAEGRAHEQYF.

V is TRBV27 and J is TRBJ2-2; the D call of TRBD1 rests on TCRdb alone, since no DNA is present to check it. Per germline, CDR1 MNHEY and CDR2 SMNVEV (reference sequence). The CDR3 runs to 15 residues. The CDR3 loop reads CASRGTVENTGELFF.

This chain joins TRBV7-2 and TRBJ1-4; TCRdb returns TRBD1, unconfirmable since there is no DNA. The germline CDR1 and CDR2 sequences are SGHTA and FQGNSA. This CDR3 region has 20 residues. The CDR3 sequence: CASSSIGGGRGLATNEKLFF.

The CDR3 here is CASSRSRDSLKETQYF. The chain employs TRBV6-1 and TRBJ2-5; TCRdb indicates TRBD1, and absent DNA this call remains unverified. Germline values: CDR1 MNHNS, CDR2 SASEGT. The CDR3 runs to 16 residues.

V and J are TRBV29-1 and TRBJ2-2; the TCRdb call, TRBD1, lacks DNA for checking. Germline CDR1 and CDR2: SQVTM and ANQGSEA. This CDR3 has 16 residues. The CDR3 protein is CSVEGPGKGRTGELFF.

This rearrangement joins TRBV2 to TRBJ2-7; absent DNA, TCRdb's TRBD2 call cannot be checked. CDR1 and CDR2 from the germline V gene are SNHLY and FYNNEI. This CDR3 contains 14 residues. The CDR3 spells CASRWGSGEYEQYF.

The rearrangement uses TRBV30 and TRBJ1-1; lacking DNA, the TRBD1 call made by TCRdb goes unchecked. CDR3 length equals 16 residues. Germline V gene lookup returns CDR1 GTSNPN and CDR2 SVGIG (reference sequence). CDR3 in amino acids: CAWSIPGASMNTEAFF. Drawing the rest from reference TRBV30 and TRBJ1-1, the complete variable domain is SQTIHQWPATLVQPVGSPLSLECTVEGTSNPNLYWYRQAAGRGLQLLFYSVGIGQISSEVPQNLSASRPQDRQFILSSKKLLLSDSGFYLCAWSIPGASMNTEAFFGQGTRLTVV.

The chain employs TRBV3-1 and TRBJ2-1; absent DNA, TCRdb's TRBD2 call cannot be checked. From germline, CDR1 is LGHDT and CDR2 YNNKEL (reference sequence). The length of the CDR3 is 14 residues. CDR3 residues: CASSHSGGSGEQFF.

V gene TRBV20-1 combines with J gene TRBJ1-5. CDR3 length: 13 amino acids. Germline V gene lookup returns CDR1 DFQATT and CDR2 SNEGSKA (reference sequence). CDR3 protein: CSARLAGRQPQHF.

V and J are TRBV28 and TRBJ2-7; the D gene TCRdb calls, TRBD2, cannot be checked with no DNA. From germline, CDR1 is MDHEN and CDR2 SYDVKM. This CDR3 is built from 14 residues. The CDR3 loop reads CASSLYRGAYEQYF.

The chain combines TRBV7-9 with TRBJ1-2. Germline V CDR1 and CDR2: SEHNR, FQNEAQ (reference sequence). The CDR3 has 13 residues. The CDR3 spells CASSSSDNYGYTF.

The rearrangement joins TRBV5-4 to TRBJ2-2. CDR1 and CDR2 (germline): SGHNT, YYREEE (reference sequence). There are 13 residues in the CDR3. CDR3 region: CASSLRVTGELFF.

The chain combines TRBV2 with TRBJ2-7; lacking DNA, the TRBD1 call made by TCRdb goes unchecked. Germline CDR1 SNHLY, CDR2 FYNNEI. There are 14 residues in the CDR3. This chain's CDR3 is CASSQQGSSYEQYF.

The rearrangement links TRBV5-1 to TRBJ1-1; TCRdb outputs TRBD1, but without DNA this stays unchecked. This CDR3 has 13 amino acids. CDR1 is SGHRS and CDR2 is YFSETQ in the germline V gene. CDR3 residues: CASSDRVNTEAFF.

The V gene is TRBV6-2 or TRBV6-3, the J gene TRBJ1-5; TCRdb indicates TRBD1, and absent DNA this call remains unverified. The CDR3 is 21 amino acids. The germline CDR1 and CDR2 sequences are MNHEY and SVGEGT. The CDR3 loop is CASSYRRTSRVLGWSNQPQHF.

The chain joins TRBV12-3 or TRBV12-4 to TRBJ2-3; TCRdb lists TRBD1, though no DNA is available to test this call. The CDR3 length is 15 residues. The CDR3 protein is CASSSNRVNTDTQYF.

J is TRBJ2-1 and V is TRBV7-2; the TRBD1 assignment by TCRdb is unverifiable without DNA. CDR1 is SGHTA and CDR2 is FQGNSA in the germline V gene. This CDR3 region has 17 residues. The CDR3 is CASSLSGGSVLYNEQFF.

This chain links TRBV20-1 with TRBJ1-5; absent DNA, TCRdb's TRBD1 call cannot be checked. Germline V gene lookup returns CDR1 DFQATT and CDR2 SNEGSKA (reference sequence). This CDR3 contains 17 residues. CDR3 sequence: CSARGIRTGGYNQPQHF.

The chain has TRBV12-3 or TRBV12-4 and TRBJ2-5; with no DNA, the TCRdb D assignment of TRBD2 cannot be verified. The CDR3 length is 15 residues. CDR3 protein: CASSSLLAVQETQYF.

V is TRBV5-1 and J is TRBJ2-7; the TCRdb D gene call, TRBD1, has no DNA to confirm it. This CDR3 has 14 residues. From germline, CDR1 is SGHRS and CDR2 YFSETQ. The CDR3 reads CASSSAGQSYEQYF.

The chain carries TRBV28 and TRBJ2-1; checking the TCRdb D call of TRBD1 is not possible without DNA. Looked up from germline, CDR1 is MDHEN and CDR2 is SYDVKM. The length of the CDR3 is 13 residues. CDR3 amino acids: CASGSHGGNEQFF.

This chain uses TRBV19 with TRBJ1-5. Looked up from germline, CDR1 is LNHDA and CDR2 is SQIVND (reference sequence). The CDR3 runs 13 residues. The CDR3 region is CASSVLNNQPQHF.

This chain connects TRBV20-1 to TRBJ2-7. There are 13 residues in the CDR3. Germline loops: CDR1 DFQATT, CDR2 SNEGSKA (reference sequence). The CDR3 sequence is CSARSGRAYEQYF.

The CDR3 spells CSARGGGRRGHSNQPQHF. V and J are TRBV20-1 and TRBJ1-5; the TRBD1 assignment by TCRdb is unverifiable without DNA. The CDR3 loop spans 18 amino acids. Germline CDR1 DFQATT, CDR2 SNEGSKA (reference sequence).

This chain joins TRBV5-1 and TRBJ1-2. The V gene's germline CDR1 is SGHRS and CDR2 YFSETQ. This CDR3 is 16 amino acids long. The CDR3 loop is CASSLGASSSDYGYTF.

The rearrangement links TRBV3-1 to TRBJ2-7; the D call of TRBD1 rests on TCRdb alone, since no DNA is present to check it. In germline, CDR1 is LGHDT, CDR2 YNNKEL (reference sequence). This CDR3 comprises 14 residues. CDR3 in amino acids: CASSRTGTVYEQYF.